The 29 T cell receptor beta chains in this list originate from one sample, sequenced in a study of T cell repertoires in cytomegalovirus infection (dated by TCRdb to between 2017 and 2020). Sequencing relied on an Illumina HiSeq 1500. TCRdb's own reprocessing of the public reads used fastp at Q25 and MiXCR and kept productive beta chains. Rows merge per CDR3 protein into single entries with the most common DNA and genes. This sample has 900,000 to 950,000 distinct CDR3 sequences in its table, and under 40% of those were observed once. About an eighth of the sample belongs to the ten largest clones. The treatment or condition label corresponds to: in vitro stimulation with specific CMV peptide epitopes to enrich CMV-specific T cells. These TCRs are of unknown antigen specificity. The source material was cultured CD8+ T cells from PBMCs, sampled from culture after CMV antigen stimulation. These receptor sequences come from a human donor in good health (CMV status not recorded). Some clones in this sample may be carry-over from other donors' samples.

This clonotype was picked up many times. J is TRBJ1-1 and V is TRBV7-9; 12 bases map to TRBD1. The CDR3 has 16 residues. The V gene end was trimmed by 5 bases and the J gene end by 5 bases; junction bases not matched to a gene: 9. Germline V gene data show CDR1 as SEHNR and CDR2 as FQNEAQ (reference sequence). The CDR3 loop reads CASSPRDRGRVTEAFF. The CDR3 bases are TGTGCCAGCAGCCCTCGGGACAGGGGGCGTGTGACTGAAGCTTTCTTT.

This clonotype was recorded many times. The chain employs TRBV12-3 or TRBV12-4 and TRBJ2-5, with 9 nucleotides matching TRBD2. The CDR3 has 14 amino acids. V lost 6 bases, J lost 5 bases, and 7 bases stayed unmatched. For the CDR3, the DNA is TGTGCCAGCAGCCTTAGCGGGGGCGAGGAGACCCAGTACTTC. This sequence encodes CASSLSGGEETQYF.

This clonotype has only a few counts. The J gene is TRBJ1-5, the V gene TRBV6-6; D gene ambiguous. This CDR3 is built from 16 residues. With 4 bases removed from V and 2 bases from J, the gap between germline ends came to 15 bases. The germline CDR1 and CDR2 sequences are MNHNY and SVGAGI (reference sequence). CDR3 coding DNA: TGTGCCAGCAGTTCCTTAAAGGGTATCGGCAATCAGCCCCAGCATTTT. Encoded protein: CASSSLKGIGNQPQHF.

V usage is TRBV15 and J usage is TRBJ2-3; D ambiguous. The CDR3 extends over 14 amino acids. The V and J ends lost 4 bases and 4 bases respectively, with 12 bases between them. Germline CDR1 and CDR2: LNHNV and YYDKDF (reference sequence). This CDR3 reads CATSNPTPSDTQYF. CDR3 coding DNA: TGTGCCACCAGCAACCCCACGCCATCAGATACGCAGTATTTT.

The genes are TRBV7-9 and TRBJ2-5; no clear D gene. The germline V gene has CDR1 SEHNR and CDR2 FQNEAQ (reference sequence). CDR3 length: 14 amino acids. V dropped 2 bases and J dropped 0 bases, with 7 bases sitting between them. The DNA of the CDR3 is TGTGCCAGCAGCTTACTCCAATACCAAGAGACCCAGTACTTC. As protein: CASSLLQYQETQYF.

The CDR3 is CASSTDRGLGQPQHF. As DNA, the CDR3 is TGTGCCAGTAGTACGGACAGGGGGCTTGGTCAGCCCCAGCATTTT. The chain carries TRBV19 and TRBJ1-5; 11 bases fit TRBD1. Germline CDR1 is LNHDA and CDR2 is SQIVND (reference sequence). This CDR3 is 15 amino acids long. Trimming cost V 4 bases and J 6 bases; bases outside gene matches: 5.

The chain is built from TRBV19 and TRBJ1-5; 8 positions match TRBD1. With V trimmed by 6 bases and J by 4 bases, 8 bases remained unmatched. The CDR3 is made up of 15 amino acids. The germline gives CDR1 LNHDA, CDR2 SQIVND (reference sequence). The CDR3 nucleotides are TGTGCCAGTAGAGAATGGGGACAGGTGAATCAGCCCCAGCATTTT. Translated: CASREWGQVNQPQHF.

J is TRBJ2-6 and V is TRBV13, with 10 bases fitting TRBD1. CDR1 PRHDT and CDR2 FYEKMQ come from the germline V gene (reference sequence). The V segment lost 3 bases and the J segment 4 bases; nucleotides outside the gene matches: 12. The CDR3 runs to 19 residues. The CDR3 DNA sequence: TGTGCCAGCAGCTTCGCCCGGAGACAGGGGGCGCACGGGGCCAACGTCCTGACTTTC. Protein: CASSFARRQGAHGANVLTF.

This clonotype was recorded many times. The chain links TRBV15 to TRBJ2-5; D remains unclear. The length of the CDR3 is 14 residues. V gave up 8 bases and J gave up 1 base, with 14 bases separating them. Germline CDR1 LNHNV, CDR2 YYDKDF (reference sequence). The CDR3 nucleotides are TGTGCCACCGCGCTGTGGTGGCTCCAAGAGACCCAGTACTTC. This sequence encodes CATALWWLQETQYF.

The chain combines TRBV5-4 with TRBJ1-1, with D hard to call. In germline, CDR1 is SGHNT, CDR2 YYREEE (reference sequence). Trimming left V 5 bases short and J 9 bases short, with 20 bases between. The CDR3 runs to 14 residues. CDR3 DNA sequence: TGTGCCAGCAGTCACGACAACAGCGGGTTTAAAGCTTTCTTT. As protein: CASSHDNSGFKAFF.

The chain couples TRBV5-4 to TRBJ1-6; D might be TRBD1 (5 bases). Germline V CDR1 and CDR2: SGHNT, YYREEE (reference sequence). CDR3 size: 16 residues. V was clipped by 5 bases and J by 9 bases, with 21 bases between them. This chain's CDR3 is CASSSGGVSGVSPLHF. The CDR3 bases are TGTGCCAGCAGTTCCGGGGGGGTTTCCGGGGTTTCACCCCTCCACTTT.

This clonotype was picked up one time. The chain carries TRBV27 and TRBJ2-5, with 8 bases identical to TRBD1. Germline V CDR1 and CDR2: MNHEY, SMNVEV (reference sequence). V lost 5 bases, J lost 4 bases, and 6 bases stayed unmatched. This CDR3 has 14 amino acids. Here the CDR3 DNA reads TGTGCCAGCAGTCCGGGACAGGCTGGAGAGACCCAGTACTTC. Its translation: CASSPGQAGETQYF.

In its sample, this clonotype was seen a few times. CDR3 coding DNA: TGTGCCAGCAGCTCCAAACCTGGGACGAGCAATGAGCAGTTCTTC. Translation: CASSSKPGTSNEQFF. V is TRBV7-6 and J is TRBJ2-1; D tentatively fits TRBD1 or TRBD2 (5 bases each). The CDR3 is 15 residues long. Germline V CDR1 and CDR2: SGHVS, FNYEAQ. Between the trimmed V and J ends, which lost 4 bases and 6 bases, there was a span of 16 bases. Based on the CDR3 plus reference TRBV7-6 and TRBJ2-1, the full variable domain is GAGVSQSPRYKVTKRGQDVALRCDPISGHVSLYWYRQALGQGPEFLTYFNYEAQQDKSGLPNDRFSAERPEGSISTLTIQRTEQRDSAMYRCASSSKPGTSNEQFFGPGTRLTVL.

This sequence joins TRBV7-2 and TRBJ1-2, with D unclear. The CDR3 contains 13 residues. V lost 11 bases, J lost 7 bases, and 20 bases lay in between. Per germline, CDR1 SGHTA and CDR2 FQGNSA. The CDR3 region is CARQSPHPFGYTF. Written as DNA, the CDR3 is TGTGCCCGCCAAAGCCCACATCCTTTTGGCTACACCTTC.

This chain connects TRBV5-6 to TRBJ2-7; tentatively, D is TRBD1 (6 bases). Germline V CDR1 and CDR2: SGHDT, YYEEEE. With 2 bases removed from V and 5 bases from J, the gap between germline ends came to 14 bases. The CDR3 contains 14 residues. The CDR3 region is CASSFNRAVHEQYV. CDR3 in DNA: TGTGCCAGCAGCTTCAACAGGGCGGTTCACGAGCAGTACGTC.

This clonotype was found a few times. The chain employs TRBV27 and TRBJ1-2; no reliable D call. This CDR3 is built from 12 residues. Trimming left V 7 bases short and J 4 bases short, with 10 bases between. Germline loops: CDR1 MNHEY, CDR2 SMNVEV (reference sequence). Written as DNA, the CDR3 is TGTGCCAGCAAAGACACGATCTATGGCTACACCTTC. Amino acid sequence: CASKDTIYGYTF.

The rearrangement links TRBV19 to TRBJ1-4; no clear D. Trimming removed 0 bases at V and 6 bases at J, with 2 bases between. This CDR3 is built from 12 residues. CDR1 LNHDA and CDR2 SQIVND come from the germline V gene (reference sequence). CDR3 residues: CASSIDHEKLFF. For the CDR3, the DNA is TGTGCCAGTAGTATAGATCATGAAAAACTGTTTTTT.

This rearrangement joins TRBV5-6 to TRBJ1-2; no definite D call. This CDR3 spans 16 amino acids. Germline V gives CDR1 SGHDT, CDR2 YYEEEE. V lost 4 bases and J 0 bases, leaving 16 bases between the germline ends. The chain's CDR3 is CASSPPIGYANYGYTF. For the CDR3, the DNA is TGTGCCAGCAGCCCCCCCATAGGCTACGCTAACTATGGCTACACCTTC.

Notes on this clonotype: A much larger clone sits a single nucleotide away, making a read error possible. The J gene is TRBJ1-1, the V gene TRBV7-6; D ambiguous. The CDR3 covers 15 residues. Trimming took 0 bases from V and 1 from J, leaving 9 bases between them. Germline V lookup: CDR1 SGHVS, CDR2 FNYEAQ. The CDR3 sequence is CASSLAPEQNTEAFF. The CDR3 region has the DNA TGTGCCAGCAGCTTAGCTCCAGAGCAGAACACTGAAGCTTTCTTT.

The chain uses TRBV13 and TRBJ1-4, with a tentative D call TRBD1 (5 bases). Trimming shortened V by 5 bases and J by 7 bases, and 14 bases separated the two germline ends. Germline values: CDR1 PRHDT, CDR2 FYEKMQ (reference sequence). The CDR3 contains 14 residues. CDR3 nucleotide sequence: TGTGCCAGCAGCCAAGGGGTCGTGAGTGAAAAACTGTTTTTT. The encoded protein is CASSQGVVSEKLFF.

J is TRBJ2-7 and V is TRBV7-8, with TRBD1 as a possible D gene (7 bases). Germline V lookup: CDR1 SGHVS, CDR2 FQNEAQ. The V end lost 1 base, the J end lost 4 bases, and 23 bases lay between the germline ends. The CDR3 loop spans 18 amino acids. CDR3 coding DNA: TGTGCCAGCAGCTTAGAAGCCGCAGGGGGAGGATTTGGGTACGAGCAGTACGTC. This encodes CASSLEAAGGGFGYEQYV.

The V and J genes are TRBV9 and TRBJ2-1; D not resolved. This CDR3 spans 13 amino acids. CDR1 SGDLS and CDR2 YYNGEE come from the germline V gene. Trimming left V 3 bases short and J 7 bases short, with 11 bases between. Written as DNA, the CDR3 is TGTGCCAGCAGCGCTGGAATCCGAAATGAGCAGTTCTTC. Translating it yields CASSAGIRNEQFF.

This clonotype showed up just a few times. The chain employs TRBV7-8 and TRBJ1-1, with a possible D match to TRBD1 (5 bases). Germline V gene lookup returns CDR1 SGHVS and CDR2 FQNEAQ. Trimming pared 4 bases from V and 0 bases from J, leaving 12 bases between. The length of the CDR3 is 15 residues. For the CDR3, the DNA is TGTGCCAGCAGCTACCGGGGGGTGGTGAACACTGAAGCTTTCTTT. The encoded protein is CASSYRGVVNTEAFF.

This clonotype turned up a few times. This chain links TRBV14 with TRBJ2-7, with TRBD2 as a possible D gene (6 bases). V dropped 1 base and J dropped 1 base, with 8 bases sitting between them. This CDR3 is built from 14 residues. The V gene's germline CDR1 is SGHDN and CDR2 FVKESK. CDR3 protein: CASSQVEGSYEQYV. The CDR3 DNA reads as TGTGCCAGCAGCCAAGTGGAGGGTTCCTACGAGCAGTACGTC.

This sequence joins TRBV19 and TRBJ2-1, with a possible D match to TRBD2 (5 bases). The CDR3 is 13 amino acids. CDR1 and CDR2 (germline): LNHDA, SQIVND (reference sequence). V was trimmed by 6 bases and J by 4 bases, leaving 10 bases between them. The CDR3 bases are TGTGCCAGTAGGTACGGGGAGTACAATGAGCAGTTCTTC. It encodes CASRYGEYNEQFF.

This clonotype appeared many times. The J gene is TRBJ2-2, the V gene TRBV7-9, with unresolved D. Germline values: CDR1 SEHNR, CDR2 FQNEAQ (reference sequence). Deletions cut 1 base from V and 0 bases from J, with 6 bases between. The CDR3 length is 15 residues. As DNA, the CDR3 is TGTGCCAGCAGCTTAGACGTGGCGAACACCGGGGAGCTGTTTTTT. Its protein is CASSLDVANTGELFF.

This clonotype was recorded once. This chain uses TRBV20-1 with TRBJ2-1; 11 bases align to TRBD2. This CDR3 is built from 15 residues. CDR1 and CDR2 (germline): DFQATT, SNEGSKA (reference sequence). The junction had 6 bases not matched to a gene; V was cut back by 0 bases and J by 8 bases. The CDR3 sequence is CSARETSGDFYEQFF. CDR3 DNA sequence: TGCAGTGCTAGAGAGACTAGCGGGGACTTCTATGAGCAGTTCTTC.

This clonotype was picked up a small number of times. V usage is TRBV12-3 or TRBV12-4 and J usage is TRBJ1-1, with TRBD1 matching 7 bases. With V trimmed by 4 bases and J by 6 bases, 11 bases remained unmatched. This CDR3 is built from 15 residues. CDR3 coding DNA: TGTGCCAGCAGTTCTTGGGACAGCCCGGAACCTGAAGCTTTCTTT. It is translated as CASSSWDSPEPEAFF.

Only a few counts were recorded for this clonotype. This chain connects TRBV7-9 to TRBJ2-1; D is unclear. This CDR3 comprises 12 residues. Germline lookup yields CDR1 SEHNR and CDR2 FQNEAQ (reference sequence). The V and J ends lost 0 bases and 14 bases respectively, with 11 bases between them. CDR3 region: CASSLAGSREFF. Written as DNA, the CDR3 is TGTGCCAGCAGCTTAGCGGGCAGCCGAGAGTTCTTC.